The 23 T cell receptor beta chains reported below all come from one sample, sequenced in a study of beta chain features in type 1 diabetes. Overall study findings and caveats: Moderate but significant shortening of TCRB CDR3s was recorded in all four CD4+ subsets from Type 1 diabetes patients.

The authors reverse transcribed all of the isolated RNA, so sequencing captured expressed TCRB transcripts. Measured with immunoSEQ multiplex PCR; TCRdb has only the in-frame clones, and not every one. The sample lists about 260,000 clones, around 20% occurring once. These receptors' antigens are unknown. Source material: naive CD4+ T cells from blood. The receptors here all came from a woman aged 40 to 55 with type 1 diabetes.

This sequence joins TRBV9 and TRBJ1-1; 9 positions match TRBD1. This CDR3 is 17 amino acids long. V shed 0 bases, J shed 5 bases, and the junction held 11 bases outside the gene matches. Germline-derived CDR1 and CDR2 are SGDLS and YYNGEE. Written as DNA, the CDR3 is TGTGCCAGCAGCGTAGATGCCCCATGGGACAGGGTAACTGAAGCTTTCTTT. This translates into CASSVDAPWDRVTEAFF.

The chain carries TRBV7-9 and TRBJ1-1; no firm D call. Germline loops: CDR1 SEHNR, CDR2 FQNEAQ (reference sequence). CDR3 length: 12 amino acids. Trimming left V 1 base short and J 6 bases short, with 6 bases between. The chain's CDR3 is CASSLEIAEAFF. DNA of the CDR3: TGTGCCAGCAGCTTAGAAATCGCTGAAGCTTTCTTT.

This clone was observed a few times. V gene TRBV9 combines with J gene TRBJ1-2, with D tentatively TRBD1 (6 bases). The CDR3 has 13 amino acids. Germline CDR1 SGDLS, CDR2 YYNGEE. Trimming removed 4 bases from V and 2 bases from J, with 9 bases in between. DNA for the CDR3: TGTGCCAGCAGCACTACAGGGAACTATGGCTACACCTTC. Residues: CASSTTGNYGYTF. The entire variable domain, with the rest obtained from reference TRBV9 and TRBJ1-2, is as follows: DSGVTQTPKHLITATGQRVTLRCSPRSGDLSVYWYQQSLDQGLQFLIQYYNGEERAKGNILERFSAQQFPDLHSELNLSSLELGDSALYFCASSTTGNYGYTFGSGTRLTVV.

This clone has just a few counts. The chain has TRBV7-2 and TRBJ2-1, with 12 positions matching TRBD1. Germline lookup yields CDR1 SGHTA and CDR2 FQGNSA. The CDR3 is made up of 13 amino acids. The CDR3 loop reads CGCEGTGGYEQFF. In nucleotides, the CDR3 is TGTGGCTGCGAGGGGACAGGGGGCTATGAGCAGTTCTTC.

The rearrangement links TRBV6-1 to TRBJ2-7; tentative D call: TRBD2 (5 bases). Trimming left V 6 bases short and J 0 bases short, with 15 bases between. This CDR3 comprises 15 residues. The germline V gene has CDR1 MNHNS and CDR2 SASEGT. CDR3 DNA sequence: TGTGCCAGCAGCGGGTACGAGGGCAGCTCCTACGAGCAGTACTTC. It encodes CASSGYEGSSYEQYF.

The chain combines TRBV7-2 with TRBJ2-7; D possibly corresponds to TRBD2 (6 bases). CDR1 and CDR2 (germline): SGHTA, FQGNSA. V lost 2 bases and J 2 bases, leaving 19 bases between the germline ends. This CDR3 has 17 amino acids. CDR3 protein: CASSLSGMGTSTYEQYF. CDR3 nucleotides: TGTGCCAGCAGCTTAAGCGGCATGGGGACTTCAACCTACGAGCAGTACTTC.

This rearrangement joins TRBV6-5 to TRBJ2-5; 8 bases match TRBD2. In germline, CDR1 is MNHEY, CDR2 SVGAGI. Trimming cost V 1 base and J 5 bases; bases outside gene matches: 9. The CDR3 loop spans 16 amino acids. CDR3 amino acids: CASSYWPGLGGETQYF. The CDR3 bases are TGTGCCAGCAGTTACTGGCCGGGACTAGGGGGTGAGACCCAGTACTTC.

In its sample, this clone was seen a few times. The chain is built from TRBV4-3 and TRBJ2-6, with TRBD1 as a possible D gene (5 bases). Trimming stripped 4 bases from V and 0 bases from J, with 13 bases between. Germline-derived CDR1 and CDR2 are LGHNA and YSLEER. The CDR3 sequence is 17 residues long. The DNA for the CDR3 is TGCGCCAGCAGCCTTGACAGAGTCTTCTCTGGGGCCAACGTCCTGACTTTC. This sequence encodes CASSLDRVFSGANVLTF.

The chain couples TRBV7-2 to TRBJ1-2; no definite D call. Deletions cut 5 bases from V and 7 bases from J, with 8 bases between. The CDR3 is 11 amino acids. Per the germline V gene, CDR1 is SGHTA and CDR2 is FQGNSA. The CDR3: CASSPTSGYTF. The CDR3 bases are TGTGCCAGCAGCCCGACAAGTGGCTACACCTTC.

The chain couples TRBV2 to TRBJ2-7, with TRBD1 matching over 8 bases. After removal of 8 bases from V and 2 bases from J, the junction contained 11 bases not matched to a gene. Germline V gene data show CDR1 as SNHLY and CDR2 as FYNNEI. The CDR3 runs 15 residues. CDR3 sequence (DNA): TGTGCCAGCGTACGATCGGGACAGGCAACCTACGAGCAGTACTTC. Translation gives CASVRSGQATYEQYF.

The chain uses TRBV28 and TRBJ1-2; 8 nucleotides line up with TRBD1. The length of the CDR3 is 16 residues. V was clipped by 6 bases and J by 8 bases; unmatched bases: 17. Germline V lookup: CDR1 MDHEN, CDR2 SYDVKM. The CDR3 reads CASSGQGLDLNHGYTF. In nucleotides, the CDR3 is TGTGCCAGCAGCGGACAGGGACTCGATCTTAATCACGGCTACACCTTC.

This CDR3 reads CASSFWGQGVGETQYF. CDR3 DNA sequence: TGTGCCAGCAGCTTTTGGGGACAAGGGGTAGGGGAGACCCAGTACTTC. The rearrangement uses TRBV5-4 and TRBJ2-5; TRBD1 might be the D (6 bases). The CDR3 is made up of 16 amino acids. Germline lookup yields CDR1 SGHNT and CDR2 YYREEE (reference sequence). V dropped 2 bases and J dropped 5 bases, with 19 bases sitting between them.

The chain links TRBV18 to TRBJ1-2, with 8 nucleotides matching TRBD1. The V segment lost 3 bases and the J segment 4 bases; nucleotides outside the gene matches: 10. The CDR3 extends over 16 amino acids. Germline lookup yields CDR1 KGHSH and CDR2 LQKENI. The CDR3 loop is CASSPSLDRASYGYTF. As DNA, the CDR3 is TGTGCCAGCTCACCCTCCCTGGACAGGGCCTCCTATGGCTACACCTTC. The entire variable domain, with the rest obtained from reference TRBV18 and TRBJ1-2, is as follows: NAGVMQNPRHLVRRRGQEARLRCSPMKGHSHVYWYRQLPEEGLKFMVYLQKENIIDESGMPKERFSAEFPKEGPSILRIQQVVRGDSAAYFCASSPSLDRASYGYTFGSGTRLTVV.

This chain connects TRBV29-1 to TRBJ2-1, with 8 bases fitting TRBD1. This CDR3 is 12 amino acids long. V trimming: 2 bases; J trimming: 8 bases; junction bases outside the gene matches: 2. The germline V gene encodes CDR1 SQVTM and CDR2 ANQGSEA. CDR3 coding DNA: TGCAGCGTTGAACAGGGGGCCGATGAGCAGTTCTTC. Its translation: CSVEQGADEQFF.

The genes are TRBV11-1 and TRBJ1-1; 7 bases are shared with TRBD1. Trimming took 5 bases from V and 1 from J; bases not matched to a gene: 4. The CDR3 contains 14 residues. Germline V CDR1 and CDR2: SGHAT, FQDESV (reference sequence). The CDR3: CASSHNRGNTEAFF. The CDR3 DNA follows: TGTGCCAGCAGCCACAACAGGGGGAACACTGAAGCTTTCTTT.

This clone has a handful of counts. The V and J genes are TRBV9 and TRBJ1-1, with 8 positions matching TRBD1. V gave up 4 bases and J gave up 4 bases; unmatched junction bases: 9. CDR1 SGDLS and CDR2 YYNGEE come from the germline V gene. CDR3 length: 15 residues. Here the CDR3 reads CASSPRWTGRTEAFF. CDR3 nucleotide sequence: TGTGCCAGCAGCCCCCGTTGGACAGGGCGCACTGAAGCTTTCTTT.

This clone was counted a few times. The chain joins TRBV28 to TRBJ1-3; perhaps TRBD1 as D (6 bases). CDR1 is MDHEN, CDR2 SYDVKM, per germline. V was shortened by 5 bases and J by 0 bases, with 11 bases between the two germline ends. The length of the CDR3 is 15 residues. The CDR3 here is CASSDETGSGNTIYF. CDR3 nucleotide sequence: TGTGCCAGCAGTGACGAGACAGGCTCTGGAAACACCATATATTTT.

CDR3 residues: CSVEEGWAFF. The CDR3 nucleotides read TGCAGCGTCGAGGAGGGGTGGGCTTTCTTT. V is TRBV29-1 and J is TRBJ1-1; possibly TRBD1 for D (5 bases). Trimming left V 6 bases short and J 11 bases short, with 13 bases between. CDR3 length: 10 residues. Germline V CDR1 and CDR2: SQVTM, ANQGSEA.

This clone was recorded a few times. This rearrangement joins TRBV13 to TRBJ2-1; tentatively, D is TRBD2 (6 bases). CDR3 length: 16 residues. V was trimmed by 5 bases and J by 0 bases, leaving 14 bases between them. Looked up from germline, CDR1 is PRHDT and CDR2 is FYEKMQ (reference sequence). CDR3 region: CASSRGTSGSYNEQFF. CDR3 bases: TGTGCCAGCAGCCGTGGGACTTCCGGCTCCTACAATGAGCAGTTCTTC.

The V call is TRBV28, the J call TRBJ2-7, with a tentative D call TRBD1 (5 bases). There are 12 residues in the CDR3. Trimming pared 5 bases from V and 6 bases from J, leaving 11 bases between. In germline, CDR1 is MDHEN, CDR2 SYDVKM. CDR3 region: CASSLRVREQYF. In nucleotides, the CDR3 is TGTGCCAGCAGTCTCAGGGTTCGCGAGCAGTACTTC.

Only a few counts were recorded for this clone. The V gene is TRBV5-4, the J gene TRBJ2-5; 9 bases agree with TRBD1. Germline trimming cut 4 bases from V and 2 bases from J; bases unmatched to any gene: 6. Germline V CDR1 and CDR2: SGHNT, YYREEE (reference sequence). CDR3 size: 15 residues. The CDR3 nucleotides are TGTGCCAGCAGCCCCCGACAGGGGGGGCAAGAGACCCAGTACTTC. As protein: CASSPRQGGQETQYF.

The J gene is TRBJ2-5, the V gene TRBV15, with 8 bases aligning to TRBD2. Germline CDR1 reads LNHNV; CDR2 reads YYDKDF (reference sequence). Unmatched junction bases numbered 10, after V lost 3 bases and J lost 4 bases. The CDR3 loop spans 16 amino acids. CDR3 in DNA: TGTGCCACCAGCAGGGGACGAGGGGCGGGAGGAGAGACCCAGTACTTC. Translation gives CATSRGRGAGGETQYF.

Only a few counts were recorded for this clone. The chain uses TRBV7-3 and TRBJ1-1; tentatively, D is TRBD1 (5 bases). Trimming took off 5 bases at V and 1 base at J, with 14 bases between the two ends. The CDR3 totals 15 residues. The germline V gene has CDR1 SGHTA and CDR2 FQGTGA. The CDR3 DNA sequence: TGTGCCAGCAGCCCCGGGCACAGGTCGAACACTGAAGCTTTCTTT. This sequence encodes CASSPGHRSNTEAFF.